The clone carrying this T cell receptor (beta chain) has a count of ten or more. Its antigen is not identified. Patients aged 18 to 65 had newly diagnosed hyperthyroidism of under 2 months' duration. The data belong to a study of T cells in Graves' hyperthyroidism and ophthalmopathy. Study-level background: Prior to any treatment, at the point of initial diagnosis, peripheral blood was collected. Study-wide points: Onset of ophthalmopathy came a median roughly 6.4 months after the model predicted it.

TCR beta CDR3 sequences were amplified from RNA transcripts. The study used the HTBI primer set for a first-round RT-PCR of the TCR CDR3. TCRdb recomputed calls from the multiplex PCR reads with MiXCR, one row per CDR3 protein. This table has about 560,000 distinct CDR3 sequences, around a sixth appearing once. V lost 3 bases, J lost 0 bases, and 8 bases stayed unmatched. Germline CDR1 is SGHVS and CDR2 is FQNEAQ. This CDR3 has 18 amino acids. This receptor was obtained from a woman aged 25 to 39 with Graves' hyperthyroidism. Material: blood. The chain recombines TRBV7-8 with TRBJ2-1, with 10 bases lining up with TRBD2. The CDR3 bases are TGTGCCAGCAGCTTCCTTCTAGCGGGAGTTTCCTCCTACAATGAGCAGTTCTTC. Protein: CASSFLLAGVSSYNEQFF.